This T cell receptor (beta chain) originates from a study of T cell responses to AZD1222 COVID-19 vaccine. General study points: It should be noted that donors were predominantly white British and more often female, and clonal diversity was possibly underestimated. Only five to seven individuals given AZD1222 were seropositive at baseline.

Points on this clone: Its antigen is undetermined.

The repertoire was sequenced with immunoSEQ multiplex PCR; TCRdb's copy has only in-frame clones and lacks some. The sample records more than 85,000 clones, roughly 84% being singletons. This receptor was identified in an adult in good health. The specimen comprised peripheral blood, sampled on day 0 of AZD1222 vaccination.

CDR3 sequence: CASSLGEGGYTF. In DNA, the CDR3 is TGTGCCAGCAGCTTAGGAGAAGGAGGCTACACCTTC. This chain connects TRBV7-9 to TRBJ1-2; D is ambiguous. CDR1 is SEHNR, CDR2 FQNEAQ, per germline (reference sequence). The CDR3 loop spans 12 amino acids. Between the trimmed V and J ends, which lost 1 base and 8 bases, there was a span of 8 bases.